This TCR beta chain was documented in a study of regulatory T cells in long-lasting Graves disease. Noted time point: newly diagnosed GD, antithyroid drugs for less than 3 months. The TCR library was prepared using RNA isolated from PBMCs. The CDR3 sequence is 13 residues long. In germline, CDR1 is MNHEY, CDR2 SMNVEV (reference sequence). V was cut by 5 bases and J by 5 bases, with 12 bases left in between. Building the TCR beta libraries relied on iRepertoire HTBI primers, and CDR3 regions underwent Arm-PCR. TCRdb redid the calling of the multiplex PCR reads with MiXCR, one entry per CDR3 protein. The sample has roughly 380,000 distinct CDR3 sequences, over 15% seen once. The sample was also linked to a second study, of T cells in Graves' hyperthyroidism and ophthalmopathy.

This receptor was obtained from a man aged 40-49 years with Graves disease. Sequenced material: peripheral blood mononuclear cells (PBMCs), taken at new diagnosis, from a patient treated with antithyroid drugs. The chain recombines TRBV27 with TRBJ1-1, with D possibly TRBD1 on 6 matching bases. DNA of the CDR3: TGTGCCAGCAGTCCACAGGGTTCGACTGAAGCTTTCTTT. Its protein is CASSPQGSTEAFF.